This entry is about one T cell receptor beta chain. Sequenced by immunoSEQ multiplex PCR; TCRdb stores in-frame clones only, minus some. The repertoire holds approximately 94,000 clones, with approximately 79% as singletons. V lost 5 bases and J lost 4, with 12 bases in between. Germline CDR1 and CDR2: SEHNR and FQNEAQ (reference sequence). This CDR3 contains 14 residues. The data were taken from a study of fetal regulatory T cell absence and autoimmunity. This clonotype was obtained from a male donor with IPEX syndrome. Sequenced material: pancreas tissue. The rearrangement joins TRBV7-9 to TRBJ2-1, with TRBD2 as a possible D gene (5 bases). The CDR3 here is CASSHSGEYNEQFF. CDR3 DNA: TGTGCCAGCAGCCATTCCGGGGAGTACAATGAGCAGTTCTTC.